Listed below are T cell receptor beta chains from one sample, sequenced in a study of OX40 agonist ivuxolimab in advanced cancers. TCRdb keeps only in-frame clones here, not all; method: immunoSEQ multiplex PCR. Of roughly 90,000 clones listed, around 85% are singletons. The sequenced sample was CD4+ or CD8+ T cells sorted from blood, obtained in a trial of the OX40 agonist ivuxolimab. Receptors were obtained from an adult with an advanced solid tumor such as melanoma, head and neck, liver or kidney cancer. CDR3s include the opening cysteine and the closing phenylalanine or tryptophan. Each record gives: J gene, clone size, D gene, V gene, CDR3 protein, CDR3 DNA. The D gene is left open where the match is weak. Only some rows state a clone size, as once, few, many or a class for expanded clones.

J gene: TRBJ1-4; clone size: .; D gene: TRBD1; V gene: TRBV4-1; CDR3 protein: CASSQDFGGTAENEKLFF; CDR3 DNA: TGCGCCAGCAGCCAAGATTTCGGTGGGACAGCTGAAAATGAAAAACTGTTTTTT
J gene: TRBJ2-5; clone size: .; D gene: TRBD1; V gene: TRBV7-9; CDR3 protein: CASSPRRTGELETQYF; CDR3 DNA: TGTGCCAGCAGCCCTAGGAGGACAGGGGAGTTGGAGACCCAGTACTTC
J gene: TRBJ1-2; clone size: .; D gene: .; V gene: TRBV5-1; CDR3 protein: CASSLSPDRLGYGYTF; CDR3 DNA: TGCGCCAGCAGCTTGTCCCCTGACAGACTCGGGTATGGCTACACCTTC
J gene: TRBJ1-4; clone size: .; D gene: .; V gene: TRBV4-1; CDR3 protein: CASSQEVVQGYGNEKLFF; CDR3 DNA: TGCGCCAGCAGCCAAGAGGTAGTACAAGGGTATGGTAATGAAAAACTGTTTTTT
J gene: TRBJ1-3; clone size: .; D gene: .; V gene: TRBV7-9; CDR3 protein: CASSLAAGGNTIYF; CDR3 DNA: TGTGCCAGCAGCTTAGCGGCCGGGGGAAACACCATATATTTT
J gene: TRBJ1-6; clone size: .; D gene: .; V gene: TRBV27; CDR3 protein: CASSFVQRNSPLHF; CDR3 DNA: TGTGCCAGCAGTTTCGTACAGAGGAATTCACCCCTCCACTTT
J gene: TRBJ2-7; clone size: .; D gene: TRBD2; V gene: TRBV18; CDR3 protein: CASSPRLAGYEQYF; CDR3 DNA: TGTGCCAGCTCACCACGACTAGCGGGATACGAGCAGTACTTC
J gene: TRBJ2-3; clone size: .; D gene: .; V gene: TRBV6-1; CDR3 protein: CASSDANTDTQYF; CDR3 DNA: TGTGCCAGCAGTGATGCCAACACAGATACGCAGTATTTT
J gene: TRBJ2-1; clone size: once; D gene: .; V gene: TRBV11-2; CDR3 protein: CASSTIQGYEQFF; CDR3 DNA: TGTGCCAGCAGCACCATCCAAGGGTACGAGCAGTTCTTC
J gene: TRBJ2-7; clone size: .; D gene: .; V gene: TRBV6-6; CDR3 protein: CASSYSNKLAGDF; CDR3 DNA: TGTGCCAGCAGTTACTCGAATAAGCTGGCAGGGGACTTC
J gene: TRBJ1-5; clone size: .; D gene: .; V gene: TRBV28; CDR3 protein: CASSLTAPDQPQHF; CDR3 DNA: TGTGCCAGCAGTTTGACAGCTCCTGATCAGCCCCAGCATTTT
J gene: TRBJ2-5; clone size: .; D gene: TRBD2; V gene: TRBV19; CDR3 protein: CASSLRLAGGETQYF; CDR3 DNA: TGTGCCAGTAGTCTAAGACTAGCGGGAGGTGAGACCCAGTACTTC
J gene: TRBJ2-3; clone size: .; D gene: TRBD2; V gene: TRBV9; CDR3 protein: CASSVRGSGEVTDTQYF; CDR3 DNA: TGTGCCAGCAGCGTCAGGGGTAGCGGGGAAGTCACAGATACGCAGTATTTT
J gene: TRBJ2-7; clone size: .; D gene: .; V gene: TRBV29-1; CDR3 protein: CSAQVSSYEQYF; CDR3 DNA: TGCAGCGCACAGGTTAGCTCCTACGAGCAGTACTTC
J gene: TRBJ2-5; clone size: .; D gene: .; V gene: TRBV7-8; CDR3 protein: CASSRDRYQETQYF; CDR3 DNA: TGTGCCAGCAGCCGGGACCGCTACCAAGAGACCCAGTACTTC
J gene: TRBJ1-2; clone size: .; D gene: TRBD1; V gene: TRBV28; CDR3 protein: CASSSPGTGGAGRYGYTF; CDR3 DNA: TGTGCCAGCAGCTCACCCGGGACAGGGGGCGCGGGTCGGTATGGCTACACCTTC
J gene: TRBJ2-7; clone size: .; D gene: .; V gene: TRBV11-2; CDR3 protein: CASSHPRDTYSYEQYF; CDR3 DNA: TGTGCCAGCAGCCACCCCCGGGACACCTACTCCTACGAGCAGTACTTC
J gene: TRBJ1-2; clone size: .; D gene: .; V gene: TRBV6-1; CDR3 protein: CASSASSGYTF; CDR3 DNA: TGTGCCAGCAGTGCATCATCGGGCTACACCTTC
J gene: TRBJ2-7; clone size: .; D gene: .; V gene: TRBV6-1; CDR3 protein: CALGGTELYEQYF; CDR3 DNA: TGTGCCCTCGGCGGGACAGAGCTCTACGAGCAGTACTTC
J gene: TRBJ2-7; clone size: .; D gene: TRBD1; V gene: TRBV19; CDR3 protein: CASSNRDRPHEQYF; CDR3 DNA: TGTGCCAGTAGTAACCGGGACAGGCCCCACGAGCAGTACTTC
J gene: TRBJ1-4; clone size: .; D gene: .; V gene: TRBV7-9; CDR3 protein: CASSFLPGATNEKLFF; CDR3 DNA: TGTGCCAGCAGCTTCTTACCGGGCGCAACTAATGAAAAACTGTTTTTT
J gene: TRBJ2-2; clone size: .; D gene: TRBD2; V gene: TRBV5-1; CDR3 protein: CASSPSGRADGELFF; CDR3 DNA: TGCGCCAGCAGCCCTAGCGGGAGGGCGGACGGGGAGCTGTTTTTT
J gene: TRBJ2-3; clone size: .; D gene: .; V gene: TRBV7-2; CDR3 protein: CASSLVVRGSTDTQYF; CDR3 DNA: TGTGCCAGCAGCTTAGTAGTGCGGGGTAGCACAGATACGCAGTATTTT
J gene: TRBJ1-5; clone size: .; D gene: .; V gene: TRBV9; CDR3 protein: CASSDQDGARGPQHF; CDR3 DNA: TGTGCCAGCAGCGATCAAGACGGAGCCAGAGGTCCCCAGCATTTT
J gene: TRBJ1-2; clone size: .; D gene: .; V gene: TRBV6-5; CDR3 protein: CASSQTENYGYTF; CDR3 DNA: TGTGCCAGCAGCCAGACGGAAAACTATGGCTACACCTTC
J gene: TRBJ1-2; clone size: .; D gene: TRBD1; V gene: TRBV28; CDR3 protein: CASSLGQYYGYTF; CDR3 DNA: TGTGCCAGCAGCCTGGGACAGTACTATGGCTACACCTTC
J gene: TRBJ2-7; clone size: .; D gene: .; V gene: TRBV6-1; CDR3 protein: CASSDAGQFYEQYF; CDR3 DNA: TGTGCCAGCAGTGATGCGGGACAGTTCTACGAGCAGTACTTC
J gene: TRBJ1-5; clone size: once; D gene: .; V gene: TRBV28; CDR3 protein: CASRVTEAVQPQHF; CDR3 DNA: TGTGCCAGCAGAGTGACAGAGGCGGTTCAGCCCCAGCATTTT
J gene: TRBJ2-3; clone size: .; D gene: TRBD1; V gene: TRBV5-4; CDR3 protein: CASSPDRARTDTQYF; CDR3 DNA: TGTGCCAGCAGCCCGGACAGGGCCCGCACAGATACGCAGTATTTT
J gene: TRBJ2-5; clone size: .; D gene: TRBD2; V gene: TRBV6-1; CDR3 protein: CASSGSGGPGETQYF; CDR3 DNA: TGTGCCAGCAGTGGATCGGGAGGGCCGGGAGAGACCCAGTACTTC
J gene: TRBJ2-7; clone size: .; D gene: TRBD1; V gene: TRBV6-1; CDR3 protein: CASSLTGSYEQYF; CDR3 DNA: TGTGCCAGCAGTTTGACAGGGAGCTACGAGCAGTACTTC
J gene: TRBJ2-3; clone size: many; D gene: TRBD2; V gene: TRBV7-7; CDR3 protein: CASSLGTSGGLDTQYF; CDR3 DNA: TGTGCTAGCAGCTTAGGGACTAGCGGGGGATTGGATACGCAGTATTTT
J gene: TRBJ1-1; clone size: few; D gene: .; V gene: TRBV27; CDR3 protein: CASREVNTEAFF; CDR3 DNA: TGTGCCAGCAGAGAGGTGAACACTGAAGCTTTCTTT
J gene: TRBJ2-5; clone size: .; D gene: .; V gene: TRBV18; CDR3 protein: CASSTRGGQLQETQYF; CDR3 DNA: TGTGCCAGCTCGACAAGAGGAGGGCAGTTACAAGAGACCCAGTACTTC
J gene: TRBJ1-1; clone size: .; D gene: .; V gene: TRBV10-3; CDR3 protein: CAISESANTEAFF; CDR3 DNA: TGTGCCATCAGTGAGTCAGCGAACACTGAAGCTTTCTTT
J gene: TRBJ2-1; clone size: .; D gene: .; V gene: TRBV7-8; CDR3 protein: CASASSYNEQFF; CDR3 DNA: TGTGCCAGCGCGAGCTCCTACAATGAGCAGTTCTTC
J gene: TRBJ2-3; clone size: .; D gene: .; V gene: TRBV6-4; CDR3 protein: CASSRTGTDTQYF; CDR3 DNA: TGTGCCAGCAGCCGGACTGGCACAGATACGCAGTATTTT
J gene: TRBJ2-4; clone size: .; D gene: .; V gene: TRBV5-1; CDR3 protein: CASSSISGRENIQYF; CDR3 DNA: TGCGCCAGCAGCTCAATATCGGGACGTGAAAACATTCAGTACTTC
J gene: TRBJ1-1; clone size: once; D gene: .; V gene: TRBV19; CDR3 protein: CASSLPGLPNTEAFF; CDR3 DNA: TGTGCCAGTAGTTTACCGGGACTCCCGAACACTGAAGCTTTCTTT
J gene: TRBJ2-3; clone size: .; D gene: .; V gene: TRBV1; CDR3 protein: CTSSQDNGQEVRDTQYF; CDR3 DNA: TGCACCAGCAGCCAAGATAACGGCCAAGAGGTGCGGGATACGCAGTATTTT
J gene: TRBJ1-2; clone size: .; D gene: TRBD1; V gene: TRBV30; CDR3 protein: CAWSGGGGRYGYTF; CDR3 DNA: TGTGCCTGGAGTGGGGGAGGGGGCAGATATGGCTACACCTTC
J gene: TRBJ2-7; clone size: .; D gene: .; V gene: TRBV13; CDR3 protein: CASSAQTPTYEQYF; CDR3 DNA: TGTGCCAGCAGCGCACAGACTCCAACCTACGAGCAGTACTTC
J gene: TRBJ2-3; clone size: once; D gene: .; V gene: TRBV27; CDR3 protein: CASSLFGTDTQYF; CDR3 DNA: TGTGCCAGCAGTTTATTCGGCACAGATACGCAGTATTTT
J gene: TRBJ2-6; clone size: .; D gene: .; V gene: TRBV11-3; CDR3 protein: CASSQPGANVLTF; CDR3 DNA: TGTGCCAGCAGCCAACCGGGGGCCAACGTCCTGACTTTC
J gene: TRBJ2-1; clone size: once; D gene: .; V gene: TRBV15; CDR3 protein: CATSRVGNEQFF; CDR3 DNA: TGTGCCACCAGCAGAGTGGGGAATGAGCAGTTCTTC
J gene: TRBJ1-2; clone size: .; D gene: TRBD1; V gene: TRBV5-4; CDR3 protein: CASSSGSDRVYGYTF; CDR3 DNA: TGTGCCAGCAGCTCGGGAAGTGACAGGGTCTATGGCTACACCTTC
J gene: TRBJ1-1; clone size: .; D gene: TRBD1; V gene: TRBV7-2; CDR3 protein: CASSFHRGETEAFF; CDR3 DNA: TGTGCCAGCAGCTTCCACAGGGGAGAAACTGAAGCTTTCTTT
J gene: TRBJ1-5; clone size: .; D gene: .; V gene: TRBV19; CDR3 protein: CASGLLGAPHF; CDR3 DNA: TGTGCCAGTGGCCTTTTGGGGGCACCGCATTTT
J gene: TRBJ1-1; clone size: .; D gene: .; V gene: TRBV28; CDR3 protein: CASGGSNTEAFF; CDR3 DNA: TGTGCCAGTGGCGGGTCGAACACTGAAGCTTTCTTT
J gene: TRBJ2-1; clone size: many; D gene: TRBD2; V gene: TRBV19; CDR3 protein: CASSLRSSGSSYNEQFF; CDR3 DNA: TGTGCCAGTAGTCTGCGATCTAGCGGGAGCTCCTACAATGAGCAGTTCTTC
J gene: TRBJ2-1; clone size: few; D gene: TRBD1; V gene: TRBV5-4; CDR3 protein: CASSGQGGYNEQFF; CDR3 DNA: TGTGCCAGCAGCGGACAGGGTGGTTACAATGAGCAGTTCTTC
J gene: TRBJ1-1; clone size: .; D gene: .; V gene: TRBV18; CDR3 protein: CASSRVGATEAFF; CDR3 DNA: TGTGCCAGCTCAAGGGTCGGGGCCACTGAAGCTTTCTTT
J gene: TRBJ1-2; clone size: once; D gene: .; V gene: TRBV7-3; CDR3 protein: CASSFGQGALGGYTF; CDR3 DNA: TGTGCCAGCAGCTTCGGGCAGGGCGCCCTCGGCGGCTACACCTTC
J gene: TRBJ1-2; clone size: .; D gene: .; V gene: TRBV2; CDR3 protein: CASSGTVLGLYYTF; CDR3 DNA: TGTGCCAGCAGTGGGACGGTGCTGGGGTTATACTACACCTTC
J gene: TRBJ1-2; clone size: .; D gene: .; V gene: TRBV11-2; CDR3 protein: CASSFSGPEAYGYTF; CDR3 DNA: TGTGCCAGCAGCTTCTCAGGCCCGGAGGCCTATGGCTACACCTTC